The 32 T cell receptor beta chains below come from one sample, sequenced in a study of cytomegalovirus exposure and HLA in healthy donors. PCR was performed using 60 Vbeta and 13 Jbeta primers. The repertoire was sequenced with immunoSEQ multiplex PCR; TCRdb's copy has only in-frame clones and lacks some. The sample lists about 120,000 clones; 75% to 90% were seen once. The sequenced sample was PBMCs. The source of these receptors is a man under 40 in good health and CMV-seronegative.

J is TRBJ1-1 and V is TRBV7-6, with D perhaps matching TRBD1 (6 bases). Germline V CDR1 and CDR2: SGHVS, FNYEAQ. V was trimmed by 5 bases and J by 1 base, leaving 11 bases between them. The CDR3 has 14 amino acids. The CDR3 loop is CASSRRGRNTEAFF. CDR3 bases: TGTGCCAGCAGCCGCAGGGGTAGGAACACTGAAGCTTTCTTT. Drawing the rest from reference TRBV7-6 and TRBJ1-1, the complete variable domain is GAGVSQSPRYKVTKRGQDVALRCDPISGHVSLYWYRQALGQGPEFLTYFNYEAQQDKSGLPNDRFSAERPEGSISTLTIQRTEQRDSAMYRCASSRRGRNTEAFFGQGTRLTVV.

The chain couples TRBV11-3 to TRBJ2-2; 9 bases map to TRBD1. The CDR3 has 17 residues. V trimming: 0 bases; J trimming: 6 bases; junction bases outside the gene matches: 8. Germline V gene data show CDR1 as SGHNT and CDR2 as YENEEA. The CDR3 region is CASSLDLTGGASGELFF. CDR3 in DNA: TGTGCCAGCAGCTTAGATCTCACAGGGGGCGCGTCCGGGGAGCTGTTTTTT.

This clone was recorded a few times. The chain has TRBV7-2 and TRBJ2-3; possibly TRBD2 for D (6 bases). With 5 bases removed from V and 0 bases from J, the gap between germline ends came to 15 bases. Looked up from germline, CDR1 is SGHTA and CDR2 is FQGNSA. The CDR3 extends over 16 amino acids. The CDR3 sequence: CASSPALATSTDTQYF. DNA of the CDR3: TGTGCCAGCAGCCCTGCACTAGCTACGAGCACAGATACGCAGTATTTT.

V and J are TRBV5-4 and TRBJ2-1; 14 bases match TRBD2. There are 17 residues in the CDR3. The germline V gene has CDR1 SGHNT and CDR2 YYREEE (reference sequence). Germline trimming cut 4 bases from V and 8 bases from J; bases unmatched to any gene: 11. The CDR3 here is CASSLGTSGGLSDEQFF. As DNA, the CDR3 is TGTGCCAGCAGCCTGGGGACTAGCGGGGGTCTCTCGGATGAGCAGTTCTTC.

The chain combines TRBV5-4 with TRBJ2-3; 11 bases agree with TRBD2. Trimming removed 4 bases from V and 0 bases from J; junction bases left unmatched: 10. CDR3 length: 18 amino acids. Germline assignment: CDR1 SGHNT and CDR2 YYREEE (reference sequence). This CDR3 is CASSKLAGGLTSTDTQYF. CDR3 in DNA: TGTGCCAGCAGCAAATTAGCGGGGGGGTTAACTAGCACAGATACGCAGTATTTT.

This chain joins TRBV5-4 and TRBJ1-2; TRBD1 matches 8 bases. CDR3 length: 14 amino acids. V dropped 4 bases and J dropped 4; count of bases not matched to a gene: 6. The germline V gene has CDR1 SGHNT and CDR2 YYREEE (reference sequence). The CDR3 is CASSPDRVLYGYTF. The DNA for the CDR3 is TGTGCCAGCAGCCCGGACAGGGTTCTCTATGGCTACACCTTC.

The J gene is TRBJ2-3, the V gene TRBV13, with 7 positions matching TRBD1. The CDR3 totals 12 residues. CDR1 is PRHDT and CDR2 is FYEKMQ in the germline V gene (reference sequence). Trimming removed 8 bases from V and 1 base from J; junction bases left unmatched: 0. DNA of the CDR3: TGTGCCAGCGGACAGGGCACAGATACGCAGTATTTT. Translated: CASGQGTDTQYF.

V usage is TRBV30 and J usage is TRBJ1-5; the D is unclear. Between the trimmed V and J ends, which lost 2 bases and 2 bases, there was a span of 7 bases. The CDR3 is 13 amino acids. The germline V gene encodes CDR1 GTSNPN and CDR2 SVGIG (reference sequence). This chain's CDR3 is CAWSTTGNQPQHF. Here the CDR3 DNA reads TGTGCCTGGAGTACAACAGGCAATCAGCCCCAGCATTTT.

The V call is TRBV6-1, the J call TRBJ2-5; D unclear. With the DNA end fitting TRBJ2-7 better, the J assignment may be wrong. Germline V CDR1 and CDR2: MNHNS, SASEGT. CDR3 length: 13 residues. The CDR3, as DNA: TGTGCCAGCAGTGGGTACAGTTCCTACGAGCAGTACTTC. This translates into CASSGYSSYEQYF.

This rearrangement joins TRBV5-1 to TRBJ1-2; 8 positions agree with TRBD1. With 5 bases clipped from V and 5 bases from J, the junction kept 8 bases outside the gene matches. CDR3 size: 14 residues. CDR1 is SGHRS and CDR2 is YFSETQ in the germline V gene. The CDR3 loop reads CASRPGQDDYGYTF. CDR3 in DNA: TGCGCCAGCAGGCCGGGACAGGATGATTATGGCTACACCTTC.

The gene calls are TRBV6-5 and TRBJ2-7, with D possibly TRBD1 on 6 matching bases. Germline assignment: CDR1 MNHEY and CDR2 SVGAGI. The V and J ends lost 5 bases and 2 bases respectively, with 13 bases between them. The CDR3 consists of 14 residues. The CDR3: CASSKTGNPYEQYF. The CDR3 bases are TGTGCCAGCAGTAAAACAGGGAACCCCTACGAGCAGTACTTC.

V is TRBV9 and J is TRBJ1-2; TRBD1 is a possible D gene (5 bases). The CDR3 runs 15 residues. Per the germline V gene, CDR1 is SGDLS and CDR2 is YYNGEE. Between the trimmed V and J ends, which lost 0 bases and 0 bases, there was a span of 9 bases. CDR3 residues: CASSVGPGSNYGYTF. CDR3 nucleotides: TGTGCCAGCAGCGTAGGGCCAGGGTCTAACTATGGCTACACCTTC.

This clone has only a few counts. The genes are TRBV5-1 and TRBJ2-5, with 14 bases matching TRBD2. With 4 bases clipped from V and 4 bases from J, the junction kept 6 bases outside the gene matches. The CDR3 loop spans 16 amino acids. Germline CDR1 reads SGHRS; CDR2 reads YFSETQ. In nucleotides, the CDR3 is TGCGCCAGCAGCCCGGGGACTAGCGGGGGAGGAGAGACCCAGTACTTC. It translates to CASSPGTSGGGETQYF.

This chain joins TRBV6-5 and TRBJ1-6, with D unclear. This CDR3 region has 13 residues. Germline V CDR1 and CDR2: MNHEY, SVGAGI. Trimming stripped 2 bases from V and 7 bases from J, with 6 bases between. CDR3 sequence: CASSYSLNSPLHF. CDR3 in DNA: TGTGCCAGCAGTTACAGCTTAAATTCACCCCTCCACTTT.

This chain connects TRBV4-3 to TRBJ2-5; 11 bases agree with TRBD2. Per germline, CDR1 LGHNA and CDR2 YSLEER. V shed 3 bases, J shed 6 bases, and the junction held 9 bases outside the gene matches. The CDR3 runs to 16 residues. CDR3 protein: CASSQDSGGAGQTQYF. CDR3 nucleotide sequence: TGCGCCAGCAGCCAGGATAGCGGGGGGGCCGGACAGACCCAGTACTTC.

The CDR3 bases are TGTGCCAGCACCCGCTTCGGGACAGGAGGGGGGTCAAACACTGAAGCTTTCTTT. Its translation is CASTRFGTGGGSNTEAFF. The V and J genes are TRBV11-2 and TRBJ1-1; 8 nucleotides align to TRBD1. The CDR3 is 18 amino acids. CDR1 is SGHAT, CDR2 FQNNGV, per germline. V shed 7 bases and J 2 bases; nucleotides not matched to a gene: 18.

The V and J genes are TRBV5-4 and TRBJ1-3, with unresolved D. V was pared by 0 bases and J by 0 bases, with 7 bases between. Germline loops: CDR1 SGHNT, CDR2 YYREEE (reference sequence). The CDR3 consists of 15 residues. CDR3 coding DNA: TGTGCCAGCAGCTTGGGCACAGTCTCTGGAAACACCATATATTTT. It is translated as CASSLGTVSGNTIYF.

Regarding this clone: At the DNA level, this CDR3 is encoded by other sequences in the same sample as well. This chain connects TRBV6-1 to TRBJ1-1; a weak D match, TRBD1 (5 bases). Germline V lookup: CDR1 MNHNS, CDR2 SASEGT. The CDR3 has 14 amino acids. Trimming removed 7 bases from V and 1 base from J, with 13 bases in between. CDR3 amino acids: CASNWRGRNTEAFF. The CDR3 nucleotides read TGTGCCAGCAATTGGCGGGGCCGGAACACTGAAGCTTTCTTT.

V is TRBV28 and J is TRBJ2-7; a weak D match, TRBD2 (5 bases). The CDR3 runs 14 residues. V was trimmed by 8 bases and J by 4 bases, leaving 18 bases between them. CDR1 MDHEN and CDR2 SYDVKM come from the germline V gene. CDR3 amino acids: CASLKNWGAYEQYF. The CDR3 DNA reads TGTGCCAGCCTTAAAAACTGGGGAGCTTACGAGCAGTACTTC.

Written as DNA, the CDR3 is TGTGCCAGCAGTCCGCAGTTAGGGACAGGGCCCAACGAGCAGTACTTC. Its protein product is CASSPQLGTGPNEQYF. The rearrangement joins TRBV25-1 to TRBJ2-5, with 9 bases fitting TRBD1. Matching the DNA end better, TRBJ2-7 makes the J call doubtful. This CDR3 region has 16 residues. Germline CDR1 reads MGHDK; CDR2 reads SYGVNS.

The chain uses TRBV11-2 and TRBJ2-3, with TRBD2 matching 8 bases. CDR1 SGHAT and CDR2 FQNNGV come from the germline V gene. V dropped 5 bases and J dropped 4; count of bases not matched to a gene: 8. This CDR3 is built from 15 residues. CDR3 loop: CASSGRGGGSDTQYF. CDR3 nucleotide sequence: TGTGCCAGCAGCGGACGGGGGGGCGGGTCAGATACGCAGTATTTT.

The J gene is TRBJ2-3, the V gene TRBV5-1; 7 bases are shared with TRBD2. This CDR3 comprises 16 residues. With 0 bases clipped from V and 2 bases from J, the junction kept 6 bases outside the gene matches. CDR1 SGHRS and CDR2 YFSETQ come from the germline V gene. The CDR3 nucleotides read TGCGCCAGCAGCTTGGGCTTACGGGGGGTCACAGATACGCAGTATTTT. Residues: CASSLGLRGVTDTQYF.

Comments on this clone: The identical CDR3 is also encoded by other nucleotide sequences in the sample. DNA of the CDR3: TGTGCCAGCAGTTACGTAGGGGGGAACACTGAAGCTTTCTTT. Amino acid sequence: CASSYVGGNTEAFF. V gene TRBV6-5 combines with J gene TRBJ1-1, with a tentative D call TRBD1 (6 bases). Germline V gene lookup returns CDR1 MNHEY and CDR2 SVGAGI. Trimming removed 2 bases from V and 1 base from J, with 8 bases in between. The CDR3 sequence is 14 residues long.

Written as DNA, the CDR3 is TGTGCCAGCAGTCCCACATGGAGGGTGGAATACGAGCAGTACTTC. Translating it yields CASSPTWRVEYEQYF. The chain joins TRBV6-1 to TRBJ2-7; tentative D call: TRBD2 (6 bases). The V end lost 5 bases, the J end lost 4 bases, and 18 bases lay between the germline ends. The CDR3 is 15 residues long. Germline V gene sequence: CDR1 MNHNS, CDR2 SASEGT.

This rearrangement joins TRBV5-1 to TRBJ2-7; TRBD1 agrees at 7 bases. Looked up from germline, CDR1 is SGHRS and CDR2 is YFSETQ. CDR3 length equals 15 residues. J lost 2 bases, V lost 6 bases, and 11 bases had no gene match. CDR3: CASTLTGAGTYEQYF. The CDR3 DNA follows: TGCGCCAGCACCCTAACAGGGGCTGGGACCTACGAGCAGTACTTC.

The chain joins TRBV19 to TRBJ2-5; TRBD1 matches 8 bases. This CDR3 contains 15 residues. The V gene's germline CDR1 is LNHDA and CDR2 SQIVND (reference sequence). V was pared by 5 bases and J by 4 bases, with 9 bases of the junction left unmatched. The CDR3 here is CASSDLQGVRETQYF. The CDR3 DNA reads TGTGCCAGTAGTGACCTACAGGGGGTAAGAGAGACCCAGTACTTC.

In this sample, this clone turned up once. The chain is built from TRBV10-2 and TRBJ2-1; possible D gene TRBD2, 5 bases. V lost 5 bases, J lost 4 bases, and 9 bases lay in between. The germline V gene encodes CDR1 WSHSY and CDR2 SAAADI. The CDR3 is made up of 13 amino acids. The CDR3 nucleotides are TGCGCCAGCAGTAATCGGGGTTACAATGAGCAGTTCTTC. Translated, it gives CASSNRGYNEQFF.

The chain couples TRBV12-5 to TRBJ1-1; D is possibly TRBD1 (6 bases). CDR1 LGHNT and CDR2 FRNRAP come from the germline V gene. This CDR3 is 13 amino acids long. V dropped 8 bases and J dropped 5 bases, with 15 bases sitting between them. Here the CDR3 reads CASSKGEGTEAFF. CDR3 DNA: TGTGCTAGTTCCAAGGGGGAAGGGACTGAAGCTTTCTTT.

This clone appeared once. The chain has TRBV6-4 and TRBJ2-1; D not certain. V lost 0 bases and J 7 bases, leaving 13 bases between the germline ends. The CDR3 runs 15 residues. Germline lookup yields CDR1 MRHNA and CDR2 SNTAGT. The CDR3 DNA follows: TGTGCCAGCAGTGACTCGGAAGACGAGGTAAATGAGCAGTTCTTC. Its protein is CASSDSEDEVNEQFF.

A few counts support this clone. J is TRBJ1-2 and V is TRBV7-9; D might be TRBD1 (6 bases). The CDR3 runs 13 residues. CDR1 is SEHNR, CDR2 FQNEAQ, per germline (reference sequence). V lost 0 bases and J 8 bases, leaving 10 bases between the germline ends. In DNA, the CDR3 is TGTGCCAGCAGCTTAGCGGGGGCCACCGGCTACACCTTC. Protein sequence: CASSLAGATGYTF.

J is TRBJ1-5 and V is TRBV30; no firm D call. The CDR3 sequence is 13 residues long. The V end lost 0 bases, the J end lost 6 bases, and 9 bases lay between the germline ends. Germline CDR1 reads GTSNPN; CDR2 reads SVGIG (reference sequence). Written as DNA, the CDR3 is TGTGCCTGGAGTGTAGAAGTAGCTCAGCCCCAGCATTTT. This codes for CAWSVEVAQPQHF.

The chain combines TRBV9 with TRBJ2-2; the D gene is possibly TRBD2 (5 bases). The ends were cut back, 0 bases at V and 4 bases at J, with 7 bases in the middle. Germline-derived CDR1 and CDR2 are SGDLS and YYNGEE. There are 14 residues in the CDR3. The CDR3 spells CASSVGGPTGELFF. CDR3 DNA sequence: TGTGCCAGCAGCGTAGGAGGGCCCACCGGGGAGCTGTTTTTT.